The 30 T cell receptor beta chains below all came from one sample that was sequenced in a study of shared clonotypes between healthy human individuals. This table comes from immunoSEQ multiplex PCR, and its TCRdb copy is limited to in-frame clones, with some not included. Found here are about 730,000 clones, over 60% of them singletons; the top ten hold more than 1.5%. Sequencing was performed on memory CD4+ T cells sorted from blood. Subset denoted: CD45RA-negative fraction. Receptor source: a woman in her twenties or thirties in good health.

On this clone: Other DNA sequences within the sample encode an identical CDR3. This chain links TRBV6-1 with TRBJ2-7; D is perhaps TRBD2 (6 bases). Germline-derived CDR1 and CDR2 are MNHNS and SASEGT. This CDR3 contains 10 residues. Deletions cut 8 bases from V and 5 bases from J, with 7 bases between. The CDR3 DNA sequence: TGTGCCAGCGGAGGGGACGAGCAGTACTTC. Residues: CASGGDEQYF.

In its sample, this clone was seen many times. The gene calls are TRBV5-1 and TRBJ2-3; D is undetermined. Germline CDR1 reads SGHRS; CDR2 reads YFSETQ. V was cut by 3 bases and J by 2 bases, with 16 bases left in between. This CDR3 is 16 amino acids long. The CDR3 here is CASSYPQQSHTDTQYF. CDR3 bases: TGCGCCAGCAGCTACCCCCAGCAGTCCCACACAGATACGCAGTATTTT.

The CDR3 region has the DNA TGTGCCTGGAGTGTTAGGCTCACTGAAGCTTTCTTT. Protein sequence: CAWSVRLTEAFF. The genes are TRBV30 and TRBJ1-1, with D hard to call. Trimming took 0 bases from V and 4 from J, leaving 6 bases between them. Germline loops: CDR1 GTSNPN, CDR2 SVGIG (reference sequence). The CDR3 has 12 residues.

This chain connects TRBV5-1 to TRBJ2-1; 9 bases align to TRBD2. The V segment lost 2 bases and the J segment 6 bases; nucleotides outside the gene matches: 6. The CDR3 spans 15 residues. In germline, CDR1 is SGHRS, CDR2 YFSETQ. CDR3 residues: CASSFGGRGSNEQFF. The CDR3 nucleotides read TGCGCCAGCAGCTTTGGCGGGAGGGGAAGCAATGAGCAGTTCTTC.

This sequence joins TRBV5-5 and TRBJ1-3, with 9 bases lining up with TRBD1. Germline CDR1 SGHKS, CDR2 YYEKEE (reference sequence). V lost 3 bases to trimming and J lost 0 bases; unmatched junction nucleotides: 1. The CDR3 spans 15 residues. CDR3 loop: CASSWTGDSGNTIYF. DNA of the CDR3: TGTGCCAGCAGCTGGACAGGGGACTCTGGAAACACCATATATTTT.

This clone was detected only a few times. The gene calls are TRBV6-1 and TRBJ2-5; perhaps TRBD2 as D (6 bases). Germline V gene lookup returns CDR1 MNHNS and CDR2 SASEGT. Trimming pared 8 bases from V and 5 bases from J, leaving 12 bases between. The CDR3 has 12 amino acids. As DNA, the CDR3 is TGTGCCAGCTCGGGCAGCGGGGAGACCCAGTACTTC. Residues: CASSGSGETQYF.

The chain combines TRBV28 with TRBJ1-2, with TRBD1 matching over 8 bases. J gave up 7 bases and V 8 bases, and 9 bases lay outside the gene matches. Germline values: CDR1 MDHEN, CDR2 SYDVKM. This CDR3 is 13 amino acids long. The CDR3 nucleotides are TGTGCCAGCCGCCCGGACAGGGTCTTTGGCTACACCTTC. It codes for CASRPDRVFGYTF.

The V gene is TRBV2, the J gene TRBJ1-1; 8 bases map to TRBD1. V shed 4 bases, J shed 7 bases, and the junction held 11 bases outside the gene matches. There are 15 residues in the CDR3. Germline V lookup: CDR1 SNHLY, CDR2 FYNNEI. The CDR3 coding sequence is TGTGCCAGCAGTGCACTTCGGACAGGGCCCCGTGAAGCTTTCTTT. Protein sequence: CASSALRTGPREAFF.

The chain employs TRBV6-6 and TRBJ2-7; D uncertain. The CDR3 is made up of 16 amino acids. Trimming removed 6 bases at V and 0 bases at J, with 18 bases between. Germline V CDR1 and CDR2: MNHNY, SVGAGI (reference sequence). The CDR3 reads CASSLGPERASYEQYF. CDR3 in DNA: TGTGCCAGCAGCCTCGGACCCGAAAGGGCCTCCTACGAGCAGTACTTC.

The chain employs TRBV11-3 and TRBJ2-5, with 8 positions matching TRBD1. The CDR3 is 14 amino acids. After removal of 5 bases from V and 5 bases from J, the junction contained 7 bases not matched to a gene. The V gene's germline CDR1 is SGHNT and CDR2 YENEEA. CDR3 in DNA: TGTGCCAGCAGCCCCGGGACAGGCGGGGAGACCCAGTACTTC. Protein product: CASSPGTGGETQYF. Full variable domain (rest looked up from reference TRBV11-3 and TRBJ2-5): EAGVVQSPRYKIIEKKQPVAFWCNPISGHNTLYWYLQNLGQGPELLIRYENEEAVDDSQLPKDRFSAERLKGVDSTLKIQPAELGDSAVYLCASSPGTGGETQYFGPGTRLLVL.

This rearrangement joins TRBV6-1 to TRBJ2-3; 7 nucleotides align to TRBD2. The germline gives CDR1 MNHNS, CDR2 SASEGT. CDR3 length: 13 residues. V shed 1 base, J shed 5 bases, and the junction held 0 bases outside the gene matches. The CDR3 protein is CASSEGGGDTQYF. The CDR3 nucleotides are TGTGCCAGCAGTGAAGGGGGGGGAGATACGCAGTATTTT.

The V and J genes are TRBV2 and TRBJ2-7, with D perhaps matching TRBD1 (6 bases). Germline V gene data show CDR1 as SNHLY and CDR2 as FYNNEI. The CDR3 has 14 amino acids. The ends were cut back, 6 bases at V and 0 bases at J, with 12 bases in the middle. The CDR3: CASSHGQSSYEQYF. The CDR3 coding sequence is TGTGCCAGCAGCCACGGACAGAGCTCCTACGAGCAGTACTTC.

The J gene is TRBJ1-2, the V gene TRBV28; perhaps TRBD1 as D (5 bases). The V gene lost 5 bases and the J gene lost 4 bases, with 32 bases spanning the gap. The CDR3 is made up of 20 amino acids. The germline V gene encodes CDR1 MDHEN and CDR2 SYDVKM. The CDR3 loop is CASSDLSFVGRQIGSYGYTF. The CDR3 DNA is TGTGCCAGCAGTGATTTGAGTTTTGTCGGGCGACAGATCGGATCCTATGGCTACACCTTC.

V is TRBV19 and J is TRBJ2-1; 12 nucleotides align to TRBD2. CDR1 and CDR2 (germline): LNHDA, SQIVND (reference sequence). V trimming: 5 bases; J trimming: 4 bases; junction bases outside the gene matches: 3. The CDR3 sequence is 15 residues long. For the CDR3, the DNA is TGTGCCAGTAGTCTAGCGGGAGGGGGTTACAATGAGCAGTTCTTC. Amino acid sequence: CASSLAGGGYNEQFF.

This clone has only a few counts. The chain joins TRBV18 to TRBJ2-3, with TRBD1 as a possible D gene (6 bases). Trimming shortened V by 4 bases and J by 0 bases, and 14 bases separated the two germline ends. The germline gives CDR1 KGHSH, CDR2 LQKENI. This CDR3 has 16 amino acids. Here the CDR3 DNA reads TGTGCCAGCTCACGCGGACAGATGTCTAGCACAGATACGCAGTATTTT. Protein: CASSRGQMSSTDTQYF.

The chain is built from TRBV18 and TRBJ2-3; D unresolved. CDR3 length equals 16 residues. Per the germline V gene, CDR1 is KGHSH and CDR2 is LQKENI. Deletions cut 6 bases from V and 2 bases from J, with 18 bases between. The CDR3 nucleotides are TGTGCCAGCTCTCCCCCGGGCACCATTCACACAGATACGCAGTATTTT. This gives the protein CASSPPGTIHTDTQYF.

The CDR3 nucleotides read TGTGCCAGCAGAAAGCTGGGTAGCGCCAATGAGCAGTTCTTC. This sequence encodes CASRKLGSANEQFF. This sequence joins TRBV6-5 and TRBJ2-1; possible D gene TRBD2, 5 bases. Germline assignment: CDR1 MNHEY and CDR2 SVGAGI. Trimming shortened V by 6 bases and J by 6 bases, and 15 bases separated the two germline ends. This CDR3 is 14 amino acids long.

This sequence joins TRBV16 and TRBJ1-5; D may be TRBD1 (5 bases). This CDR3 is 18 amino acids long. V was clipped by 1 base and J by 5 bases, with 21 bases between them. CDR1 KGHSY and CDR2 FQNENV come from the germline V gene. The CDR3 is CASSQFYYGGREDQPQHF. In nucleotides, the CDR3 is TGTGCCAGCAGCCAATTTTATTACGGTGGCAGGGAAGATCAGCCCCAGCATTTT.

The chain combines TRBV28 with TRBJ1-5; D uncertain. Germline V lookup: CDR1 MDHEN, CDR2 SYDVKM. This CDR3 comprises 14 residues. Between the trimmed V and J ends, which lost 7 bases and 0 bases, there was a span of 10 bases. CDR3 nucleotide sequence: TGTGCCAGCATTTCCCTTTATAGCAATCAGCCCCAGCATTTT. Protein: CASISLYSNQPQHF.

The gene calls are TRBV7-4 and TRBJ2-7; perhaps TRBD1 as D (6 bases). The CDR3 contains 15 residues. Germline assignment: CDR1 SGHVT and CDR2 SQSDAQ. V was shortened by 3 bases and J by 5 bases, with 17 bases between the two germline ends. CDR3 in amino acids: CASSFIQGKWHEQYF. The CDR3 DNA sequence: TGTGCCAGCAGCTTTATCCAGGGGAAGTGGCACGAGCAGTACTTC.

The chain's CDR3 is CASSVIRDNTEAFF. The CDR3 region has the DNA TGTGCCAGCAGTGTGATCAGAGATAACACTGAAGCTTTCTTT. The V call is TRBV6-1, the J call TRBJ1-1; D gene uncertain. Trimming took 4 bases from V and 2 from J, leaving 11 bases between them. Germline values: CDR1 MNHNS, CDR2 SASEGT. This CDR3 contains 14 residues.

The rearrangement joins TRBV19 to TRBJ1-4, with TRBD1 matching over 8 bases. CDR1 is LNHDA and CDR2 is SQIVND in the germline V gene (reference sequence). The trim removed 10 bases at V and 10 bases at J, leaving 14 bases unmatched. The CDR3 length is 14 residues. The CDR3 is CATRKPGTGGKLFF. Written as DNA, the CDR3 is TGTGCCACCCGGAAACCCGGGACAGGCGGAAAACTGTTTTTT.

This chain links TRBV30 with TRBJ1-2; 9 bases are shared with TRBD1. CDR1 is GTSNPN and CDR2 is SVGIG in the germline V gene (reference sequence). The CDR3 has 14 amino acids. The V segment lost 3 bases and the J segment 7 bases; nucleotides outside the gene matches: 9. The CDR3: CAWRAGTGIFGYTF. CDR3 coding DNA: TGTGCCTGGAGGGCCGGGACAGGGATTTTTGGCTACACCTTC.

The gene calls are TRBV9 and TRBJ2-1, with D tentatively TRBD2 (6 bases). Trimming removed 7 bases from V and 7 bases from J, with 12 bases in between. The CDR3 extends over 12 amino acids. The V gene's germline CDR1 is SGDLS and CDR2 YYNGEE. CDR3 in DNA: TGTGCCAGCGGGACTTGGGATAATGAGCAGTTCTTC. Amino acids: CASGTWDNEQFF.

The rearrangement joins TRBV6-5 to TRBJ1-1, with 7 nucleotides matching TRBD1. The CDR3 has 13 amino acids. Per the germline V gene, CDR1 is MNHEY and CDR2 is SVGAGI. The junction had 5 bases not matched to a gene; V was cut back by 9 bases and J by 1 base. This CDR3 reads CASLRDRNTEAFF. In DNA form, the CDR3 reads TGTGCCAGTCTCCGGGACAGGAACACTGAAGCTTTCTTT.

V is TRBV2 and J is TRBJ2-3, with TRBD2 matching 12 bases. V gave up 10 bases and J gave up 5 bases; unmatched junction bases: 7. Germline CDR1 and CDR2: SNHLY and FYNNEI. The CDR3 totals 14 residues. The CDR3 DNA reads TGTGCCACCACCCTAGCGGGAGGGGGAGATACGCAGTATTTT. Translated, it gives CATTLAGGGDTQYF.

In its sample, this clone was seen a few times. This chain connects TRBV9 to TRBJ2-2, with D perhaps TRBD1 (7 bases). The V gene lost 6 bases and the J gene lost 5 bases, with 17 bases spanning the gap. The germline CDR1 and CDR2 sequences are SGDLS and YYNGEE. This CDR3 comprises 15 residues. CDR3 sequence (DNA): TGTGCCAGCACCCCCGGAGGGGGCCGTACCGGGGAGCTGTTTTTT. This encodes CASTPGGGRTGELFF.

V gene TRBV18 combines with J gene TRBJ2-5; weak D call: TRBD2 (6 bases). Germline V gives CDR1 KGHSH, CDR2 LQKENI. This CDR3 region has 15 residues. V was shortened by 0 bases and J by 5 bases, with 13 bases between the two germline ends. The CDR3 DNA reads TGTGCCAGCTCACCACCCGCTAGCGTTGGGGAGACCCAGTACTTC. Protein sequence: CASSPPASVGETQYF.

The sample holds one count of this clone. V gene TRBV28 combines with J gene TRBJ1-2; TRBD1 agrees at 8 bases. Losses at the gene ends were 8 bases for V and 5 bases for J; bases not matched to a gene: 4. Germline CDR1 reads MDHEN; CDR2 reads SYDVKM. CDR3 length equals 12 residues. CDR3 nucleotides: TGTGCCAGCGGACAGGGTAATTATGGCTACACCTTC. Its translation is CASGQGNYGYTF.

This chain uses TRBV18 with TRBJ1-1; D call uncertain. Germline-derived CDR1 and CDR2 are KGHSH and LQKENI. CDR3 size: 13 residues. V gave up 2 bases and J gave up 5 bases, with 9 bases separating them. CDR3 loop: CASSPRATTEAFF. CDR3 nucleotide sequence: TGTGCCAGCTCACCAAGGGCGACAACTGAAGCTTTCTTT.